The source of this T cell receptor (beta chain) is a study of shared clonotypes between healthy human individuals. Notes on the study in general: On the whole, naive subsets had larger estimated richness than memory subsets had.

Clones were sequenced by immunoSEQ multiplex PCR, and TCRdb holds only the in-frame ones, with some missing. This sample has millions of clones, with approximately 92% found just once. Comment on this clone: Its antigen is still unknown. The junction shows a germline mismatch at one end, possibly a read error.

Germline CDR1 and CDR2: SGHDT and YYEEEE. The CDR3 length is 13 residues. This receptor was identified in a young man in good health. V is TRBV5-6 and J is TRBJ1-2, with unresolved D. The sample taken for sequencing was naive CD4+ T cells sorted from blood. Sample subset: CD45RA+ positively selected. In DNA form, the CDR3 reads TGTGCCAGCAGCTTGGCCGACGGGTCAAACCAAGACTTC. The encoded protein is CASSLADGSNQDF. The full variable domain, completed using reference TRBV5-6 and TRBJ1-2, is DAGVTQSPTHLIKTRGQQVTLRCSPKSGHDTVSWYQQALGQGPQFIFQYYEEEERQRGNFPDRFSGHQFPNYSSELNVNALLLGDSALYLCASSLADGSNQDFGSGTRLTVV.